Below are 20 T cell receptor beta chains sequenced from a single sample in a study of cytomegalovirus exposure and HLA in healthy donors. Primers for the PCR totalled 60 Vbeta and 13 Jbeta. TCRdb's table, derived via immunoSEQ multiplex PCR, lists solely in-frame clones and lacks some. The sample includes roughly 180,000 clones, roughly a tenth of them seen just once. Sequenced sample: PBMCs. The source is a woman in her twenties or thirties in good health and CMV-seropositive.

This clone was found a few times. This sequence joins TRBV4-1 and TRBJ1-5; maybe TRBD1 (6 bases). CDR1 is MGHRA and CDR2 is YSYEKL in the germline V gene. This CDR3 spans 17 amino acids. V was shortened by 3 bases and J by 3 bases, with 18 bases between the two germline ends. CDR3 amino acids: CASSHGGLTGLNQPQHF. CDR3 DNA: TGCGCCAGCAGCCATGGGGGCCTGACAGGCCTCAATCAGCCCCAGCATTTT.

This clone was counted only a few times. The V gene is TRBV18, the J gene TRBJ2-1, with 8 nucleotides matching TRBD2. Germline loops: CDR1 KGHSH, CDR2 LQKENI. The junction had 13 bases not matched to a gene; V was cut back by 2 bases and J by 10 bases. There are 16 residues in the CDR3. The CDR3 region is CASSPFSGAGGFEQFF. The CDR3 coding sequence is TGTGCCAGCTCACCATTTTCTGGTGCGGGAGGCTTCGAGCAGTTCTTC.

V gene TRBV9 combines with J gene TRBJ1-3; 7 bases line up with TRBD1. In germline, CDR1 is SGDLS, CDR2 YYNGEE. Germline trimming cut 0 bases from V and 1 base from J; bases unmatched to any gene: 10. This CDR3 region has 18 residues. The CDR3, as DNA: TGTGCCAGCAGCGTAGCTCGACAGGGACCTTGGTCTGGAAACACCATATATTTT. This encodes CASSVARQGPWSGNTIYF.

The chain uses TRBV4-2 and TRBJ2-7; D is unresolved. The CDR3 runs to 14 residues. V was clipped by 1 base and J by 7 bases, with 14 bases between them. Germline values: CDR1 LGHNA, CDR2 YNFKEQ. The CDR3 region is CASSQVGSPVEQYF. DNA for the CDR3: TGTGCCAGCAGCCAAGTGGGCAGTCCGGTGGAGCAGTACTTC.

V and J are TRBV19 and TRBJ1-1; D unresolved. Germline V CDR1 and CDR2: LNHDA, SQIVND (reference sequence). V dropped 2 bases and J dropped 11 bases, with 18 bases sitting between them. This CDR3 has 14 residues. This chain's CDR3 is CASSIRAPQHGAFF. CDR3 DNA sequence: TGTGCCAGTAGTATACGCGCTCCCCAACACGGGGCTTTCTTT.

The chain combines TRBV2 with TRBJ2-5, with 7 bases that match TRBD2. The CDR3 is 13 residues long. J was trimmed by 2 bases and V by 10 bases; bases with no gene match: 7. Germline loops: CDR1 SNHLY, CDR2 FYNNEI. This CDR3 reads CATAGLPQETQYF. Written as DNA, the CDR3 is TGTGCCACTGCGGGACTACCTCAAGAGACCCAGTACTTC.

The chain couples TRBV28 to TRBJ2-1; the match to TRBD2 covers 15 bases. V shed 4 bases and J 7 bases; nucleotides not matched to a gene: 8. This CDR3 is built from 17 residues. Germline assignment: CDR1 MDHEN and CDR2 SYDVKM. The CDR3 spells CASSSPGLAGGRNEQFF. Here the CDR3 DNA reads TGTGCCAGCAGTTCGCCGGGACTAGCGGGAGGTAGGAATGAGCAGTTCTTC.

The sample holds a few counts of this clone. The chain is built from TRBV2 and TRBJ2-7, with 9 bases aligning to TRBD2. CDR1 and CDR2 from the germline V gene are SNHLY and FYNNEI. V lost 8 bases and J lost 0; bases outside the gene matches: 8. This CDR3 spans 15 amino acids. CDR3 sequence: CASGGLGLASYEQYF. CDR3 sequence (DNA): TGTGCCAGCGGAGGGCTGGGACTAGCCTCCTACGAGCAGTACTTC. Looking up the rest from reference TRBV2 and TRBJ2-7 gives the full variable domain: EPEVTQTPSHQVTQMGQEVILRCVPISNHLYFYWYRQILGQKVEFLVSFYNNEISEKSEIFDDQFSVERPDGSNFTLKIRSTKLEDSAMYFCASGGLGLASYEQYFGPGTRLTVT.

The V gene is TRBV2, the J gene TRBJ1-6, with 8 bases that match TRBD1. Germline V gene lookup returns CDR1 SNHLY and CDR2 FYNNEI. CDR3 length: 14 residues. V dropped 9 bases and J dropped 7; count of bases not matched to a gene: 8. This chain's CDR3 is CARSSRGPNSPLHF. In DNA, the CDR3 is TGTGCCAGGTCGAGCAGGGGGCCGAATTCACCCCTCCACTTT.

There are a few counts of this clone. This CDR3 reads CASSFQTRAYTF. DNA for the CDR3: TGTGCCAGCAGCTTCCAGACTCGTGCCTACACCTTC. The chain uses TRBV5-6 and TRBJ1-2; the D is unclear. The CDR3 is 12 residues long. The V and J ends lost 2 bases and 10 bases respectively, with 12 bases between them. Germline CDR1 SGHDT, CDR2 YYEEEE.

The chain combines TRBV5-1 with TRBJ2-1; 9 bases are shared with TRBD2. The CDR3 runs 16 residues. J lost 1 base, V lost 0 bases, and 2 bases had no gene match. The germline V gene has CDR1 SGHRS and CDR2 YFSETQ. DNA of the CDR3: TGCGCCAGCAGCTTGGGGGCGGGAGGGTCCTACAATGAGCAGTTCTTC. It specifies CASSLGAGGSYNEQFF.

This clone was picked up a small number of times. The J gene is TRBJ2-7, the V gene TRBV5-8; TRBD1 matches at 7 bases. V lost 4 bases and J lost 3; bases outside the gene matches: 7. The CDR3 loop spans 14 amino acids. The germline V gene encodes CDR1 SGHTS and CDR2 YDEGEE. CDR3 region: CASSGYRGDYEQYF. The CDR3 nucleotides are TGTGCCAGCAGCGGTTACAGGGGAGACTACGAGCAGTACTTC. The full variable domain, its missing parts supplied by reference TRBV5-8 and TRBJ2-7, is EAGVTQSPTHLIKTRGQQATLRCSPISGHTSVYWYQQALGLGLQFLLWYDEGEERNRGNFPPRFSGRQFPNYSSELNVNALELEDSALYLCASSGYRGDYEQYFGPGTRLTVT.

This chain connects TRBV5-6 to TRBJ1-1, with D unclear. V was trimmed by 2 bases and J by 0 bases, leaving 11 bases between them. The CDR3 sequence is 15 residues long. Germline-derived CDR1 and CDR2 are SGHDT and YYEEEE. CDR3 protein: CASSFGRTMNTEAFF. In DNA, the CDR3 is TGTGCCAGCAGCTTTGGCAGAACCATGAACACTGAAGCTTTCTTT.

The table lists this clone with a few counts. This specimen includes other DNA sequences encoding the same CDR3. The chain is built from TRBV30 and TRBJ1-1; D call uncertain. The ends were cut back, 3 bases at V and 3 bases at J, with 8 bases in the middle. The CDR3 consists of 12 residues. CDR1 is GTSNPN and CDR2 is SVGIG in the germline V gene (reference sequence). CDR3 DNA sequence: TGTGCCTGGAGCGTCCGGGACACTGAAGCTTTCTTT. This translates into CAWSVRDTEAFF.

CDR3 sequence (DNA): TGCGCCAGCAGCCTAGCGGGAGAGCGCCACAATGAGCAGTTCTTC. Amino acids: CASSLAGERHNEQFF. The genes are TRBV5-1 and TRBJ2-1, with 10 bases fitting TRBD2. Trimming at V came to 4 bases and at J to 5 bases, leaving 6 bases not matched to a gene. Germline-derived CDR1 and CDR2 are SGHRS and YFSETQ. The CDR3 extends over 15 amino acids.

This clone has just a few counts. The V gene is TRBV5-1, the J gene TRBJ2-1, with 10 bases matching TRBD2. The CDR3 is made up of 15 amino acids. CDR1 and CDR2 (germline): SGHRS, YFSETQ. J lost 0 bases, V lost 4 bases, and 1 base had no gene match. CDR3 coding DNA: TGCGCCAGCAGCACTAGCGGGACCTCCTACAATGAGCAGTTCTTC. Its protein product is CASSTSGTSYNEQFF.

The chain employs TRBV5-6 and TRBJ2-7, with 11 bases identical to TRBD2. The CDR3 sequence is 15 residues long. The germline V gene has CDR1 SGHDT and CDR2 YYEEEE. V gave up 3 bases and J gave up 5 bases; unmatched junction bases: 7. For the CDR3, the DNA is TGTGCCAGCAGCTCGAAACTAGCGGGAGTAAACGAGCAGTACTTC. This sequence encodes CASSSKLAGVNEQYF.

The chain combines TRBV2 with TRBJ1-2; a possible D gene is TRBD1 (6 bases). The CDR3 covers 17 residues. Deletions cut 4 bases from V and 6 bases from J, with 24 bases between. Germline V gene sequence: CDR1 SNHLY, CDR2 FYNNEI. The CDR3 loop reads CASSGSPGAGKRDGYTF. The CDR3 DNA sequence: TGTGCCAGCAGTGGGTCTCCAGGGGCAGGGAAGAGGGATGGCTACACCTTC.

This clone was counted a few times. The V and J genes are TRBV5-1 and TRBJ1-2; 8 nucleotides align to TRBD1. Germline V gene sequence: CDR1 SGHRS, CDR2 YFSETQ. The V gene end was trimmed by 6 bases and the J gene end by 4 bases; junction bases not matched to a gene: 8. The CDR3 sequence is 14 residues long. The CDR3 protein is CASTQGTGLYGYTF. The CDR3 DNA reads TGCGCCAGCACGCAAGGGACAGGCCTCTATGGCTACACCTTC.

This clone occurred a few times. This sequence joins TRBV5-6 and TRBJ2-7; TRBD1 matches 10 bases. After removal of 4 bases from V and 3 bases from J, the junction contained 4 bases not matched to a gene. The CDR3 spans 14 residues. The germline V gene encodes CDR1 SGHDT and CDR2 YYEEEE. The CDR3 is CASSVTGGFYEQYF. In DNA, the CDR3 is TGTGCCAGCAGCGTGACAGGGGGCTTCTACGAGCAGTACTTC.